Presented here are 13 T cell receptor beta chains from one specimen sequenced in a study of T cell changes during pregnancy in multiple sclerosis. Sequencing was performed with immunoSEQ multiplex PCR; in TCRdb, only in-frame clones are kept and a portion is missing. The table has approximately 70,000 clones, around 89% seen once. The specimen was peripheral blood, collected in the first trimester of pregnancy. All receptors derive from a female donor in good health, enrolled as a control in a pregnancy study.

The rearrangement links TRBV19 to TRBJ1-4, with TRBD1 as a possible D gene (6 bases). This CDR3 spans 12 amino acids. V was pared by 11 bases and J by 6 bases, with 13 bases between. Germline CDR1 reads LNHDA; CDR2 reads SQIVND (reference sequence). The CDR3 DNA sequence: TGTGCCGGACAGAATAAAGATGAAAAACTGTTTTTT. As protein: CAGQNKDEKLFF.

The chain is built from TRBV6-5 and TRBJ2-1; 8 bases agree with TRBD2. Germline CDR1 is MNHEY and CDR2 is SVGAGI. The CDR3 length is 15 residues. The V gene end was trimmed by 5 bases and the J gene end by 4 bases; junction bases not matched to a gene: 7. Here the CDR3 DNA reads TGTGCCAGCAGTCCTAGGTCGGGGGGGTACAATGAGCAGTTCTTC. Its protein product is CASSPRSGGYNEQFF.

The chain joins TRBV7-9 to TRBJ2-3, with 8 positions matching TRBD2. The V gene's germline CDR1 is SEHNR and CDR2 FQNEAQ (reference sequence). The CDR3 is made up of 14 amino acids. V lost 5 bases and J lost 1; bases outside the gene matches: 2. CDR3 sequence (DNA): TGTGCCAGCAGCGAAGCGGGGGGCACAGATACGCAGTATTTT. Its translation: CASSEAGGTDTQYF.

The chain joins TRBV7-7 to TRBJ1-1; TRBD1 agrees at 8 bases. V lost 5 bases, J lost 4 bases, and 12 bases stayed unmatched. There are 16 residues in the CDR3. Germline V gene sequence: CDR1 SSHAT, CDR2 FNYEAQ (reference sequence). The CDR3 region is CASSRLGTGESTEAFF. CDR3 bases: TGTGCCAGCAGCCGCCTCGGGACAGGAGAATCCACTGAAGCTTTCTTT.

The chain links TRBV5-1 to TRBJ1-1; D is undetermined. The CDR3 is made up of 12 amino acids. Germline V gene lookup returns CDR1 SGHRS and CDR2 YFSETQ. Trimming pared 4 bases from V and 1 base from J, leaving 5 bases between. The CDR3 nucleotides read TGCGCCAGCAGCACGCGGAACACTGAAGCTTTCTTT. Its protein product is CASSTRNTEAFF.

The sample holds one count of this clone. This sequence joins TRBV6-6 and TRBJ1-4; weak D call: TRBD1 (6 bases). V lost 0 bases and J lost 5, with 10 bases in between. The CDR3 runs to 15 residues. CDR1 is MNHNY and CDR2 is SVGAGI in the germline V gene (reference sequence). The CDR3 loop is CASSYSPGANEKLFF. The CDR3, as DNA: TGTGCCAGCAGTTACTCCCCAGGGGCGAATGAAAAACTGTTTTTT.

The genes are TRBV5-6 and TRBJ2-7, with D possibly TRBD2 on 6 matching bases. V was trimmed by 3 bases and J by 5 bases, leaving 12 bases between them. Germline V lookup: CDR1 SGHDT, CDR2 YYEEEE. CDR3 length: 13 amino acids. CDR3 region: CASSWGVRDEQYF. CDR3 DNA sequence: TGTGCCAGCAGCTGGGGGGTTAGGGACGAGCAGTACTTC.

The chain joins TRBV5-1 to TRBJ2-2; 14 nucleotides align to TRBD2. In germline, CDR1 is SGHRS, CDR2 YFSETQ. The CDR3 extends over 18 amino acids. J was trimmed by 7 bases and V by 4 bases; bases with no gene match: 12. DNA of the CDR3: TGCGCCAGCAGCCTCGCCGGGACTAGCGGGAGTGCGAACGGGGAGCTGTTTTTT. Translated, it gives CASSLAGTSGSANGELFF.

This clone was counted a single time. The V gene is TRBV5-5, the J gene TRBJ2-7; no firm D call. Germline V gives CDR1 SGHKS, CDR2 YYEKEE (reference sequence). The CDR3 contains 11 residues. Trimming left V 2 bases short and J 6 bases short, with 6 bases between. CDR3 sequence (DNA): TGTGCCAGCAGCTTCTCCAGCGAGCAGTACTTC. The encoded protein is CASSFSSEQYF.

CDR3 DNA sequence: TGTGCCAGCAGTTACGGGACAGGGATAACTGAAGCTTTCTTT. Protein sequence: CASSYGTGITEAFF. The chain couples TRBV6-5 to TRBJ1-1, with TRBD1 matching over 9 bases. V lost 2 bases and J lost 5; bases outside the gene matches: 3. The CDR3 has 14 amino acids. The germline CDR1 and CDR2 sequences are MNHEY and SVGAGI.

V gene TRBV29-1 combines with J gene TRBJ2-1; possibly TRBD1 for D (5 bases). This CDR3 has 14 residues. The germline V gene encodes CDR1 SQVTM and CDR2 ANQGSEA. Trimming removed 7 bases at V and 0 bases at J, with 13 bases between. The CDR3 DNA sequence: TGCAGCGGTCTTGGCAGGGACTCCTACAATGAGCAGTTCTTC. It codes for CSGLGRDSYNEQFF.

This rearrangement joins TRBV12-5 to TRBJ1-2, with TRBD1 identical over 7 bases. Unmatched junction bases numbered 15, after V lost 0 bases and J lost 2 bases. Per the germline V gene, CDR1 is LGHNT and CDR2 is FRNRAP. This CDR3 spans 19 amino acids. This CDR3 reads CASGLVLGGLGQRNYGYTF. The CDR3 bases are TGTGCTAGTGGTTTGGTACTTGGGGGCCTGGGACAGAGAAACTATGGCTACACCTTC.

The V gene is TRBV9, the J gene TRBJ1-2; D uncertain. Germline V lookup: CDR1 SGDLS, CDR2 YYNGEE. The CDR3 contains 16 residues. V was pared by 4 bases and J by 0 bases, with 16 bases between. The CDR3: CASSPQSALANYGYTF. In DNA, the CDR3 is TGTGCCAGCAGCCCCCAATCCGCGCTGGCTAACTATGGCTACACCTTC.